This TCR beta chain was found in a study of shared clonotypes between healthy human individuals (dated by TCRdb to the early 2020s). General notes on the study: The cohort included three men and a couple of women between 18 and 49 years of age. For each donor, CD4 naive and CD4 memory were each run on three plates, CD8 naive on two plates, and CD8 memory on one plate. The study deeply sequenced blood TCR repertoires of about five healthy adults to estimate repertoire size and the extent of clonotype sharing between individuals. Different laboratories and diverse techniques were used to prepare libraries and sequence TCR repertoires, to increase sequencing depth and limit assay-specific biases. Per donor, leukapheresis produced somewhere between about 0.85 and 10 billion PBMCs.

TCR CDR3 regions were amplified from genomic DNA by multiplex PCR using the deep immunoSEQ assay. Extracted genomic DNA from each cell subset was spread evenly across all wells of several immunoSEQ 96-well plates, with each plate serving as a replicate. For sorted subsets, 200 to 250 ng of genomic DNA, equivalent to some 30,000 T cell genomes, went into each replicate PCR. Purified libraries were quantified with a Qubit 3.0 fluorometer, sized on a Bioanalyzer 2100, and re-quantified with the KAPA Library Quantification kit. A separate single-read 150-cycle Illumina NextSeq 550 flow cell was used to sequence each immunoSEQ 96-well plate. The original pipeline was this. The immunoSEQ output contained only junctional sequences without quality scores, so filtering could not match that applied to full-length reads. To assign V/J genes and CDR3, sequences were annotated against IMGT germline references using PyIR, a Python wrapper for IgBLAST v1.9. Reads with weak V/J assignments (E-value above 1e-6), missing CDR3, stop codons, out-of-frame junctions, or ambiguous translated residues were removed. V3J clonotypes were defined as sequences sharing an identical inferred V gene, J gene, and CDR3 amino acid sequence. The percentage overlap between two repertoires was calculated by dividing the number of shared unique clonotypes by the size of the smaller repertoire. Repertoire richness was assessed with RTK rarefaction, the Chao1 estimator, and Recon v2.1 estimates of unobserved clonotypes. For all TCRbeta clonotypes obtained by the gDNA method from a few donors, generation probabilities were computed with OLGA. TCRdb re-hosts the immuneACCESS table, in-frame sequences only. Its copies lack some clones; in the studies checked, an unresolved V gene accounts for under half of them, and the cause for the rest is not known. V and J calls and clone size are as listed in that table; D and trimming were resolved from the DNA. The sample data list a few million clones, and just over 90% of these were observed just once. The ten largest clonotypes hold over 0.12% of the sample.

Overall study results and their limits: Rarefaction of sorted-subset datasets indicated incomplete sequencing despite the large sequencing depth. Only blood was sampled, and tissue TCR repertoires likely differ from those in blood. Sharing across several donors was observed for around 5% of naive CD4, over 3% of naive CD8, 2.3% of memory CD4, and roughly 0.4% of memory CD8 clonotypes. Compared with non-shared clonotypes, the clonotypes found in all four sorted-subset donors had higher generation probabilities. Pairwise subsampling led to the expectation that sequencing depth would affect the degree of clonotype sharing among donors. The genetic and exposure-history diversity represented was limited by the small number of donors. Naive subsets generally had larger estimated clonotype richness than memory subsets.

The germline ends are 13 bases apart after V is trimmed by 6 bases and J by 4 bases. CDR1 MNHEY and CDR2 SMNVEV are derived from the germline V gene (reference sequence). From the cysteine through the phenylalanine, the CDR3 covers 14 amino acids. Only CDR3 DNA is held: 42 bases, read in frame from base 1. Donors were healthy HIV-negative adults with no recently reported acute infections or vaccinations. Only Caucasian adults living in Nashville, Tennessee, USA were represented among the donors. CD4+ T cells were enriched by magnetic negative selection, after which naive cells were positively selected on CD45RA and the negative fraction was taken as the memory subset. Blood was collected by leukapheresis, and PBMCs were isolated by Ficoll-Histopaque density gradient centrifugation and then cryopreserved in liquid nitrogen vapor phase. Purity and quantity of every magnetically sorted T cell population were checked by analytical flow cytometry. Genomic DNA was isolated from each sorted fraction and quantified by UV absorbance on a Nanodrop 2000c.

Details on this clone: It has no known antigen specificity. It has no much larger one-base neighbor in the sample; base qualities were not kept.

The V gene is TRBV27 and the J gene is TRBJ2-1, and the D gene may be TRBD1, 6 bases matching. This clonotype was obtained from a man between 18 and 29 years old in good health. Sequencing was done on a sample of naive CD4+ T cells sorted from blood. The label giving this sample's cell subset or site can be read as: CD45RA+ positively selected. The CDR3 amino acid sequence is: CASRDRDKYNEQFF. The sequenced DNA is TGTGCCAGCAGAGACCGGGACAAGTACAATGAGCAGTTCTTC.